This TCR beta chain was retrieved from a study of T cells expressing NK-cell markers. As for the study in general: Beta-chain profiling covered CD3+CD56+NKG2C+, CD3+CD56+NKG2C- and CD3+CD56-NKG2C+ sorted subsets. Study conclusions and caveats: Dominance of the CD3+CD56-NKG2C+ fraction by these clonotypes also held in a handful of donors. Several of the donors carried dominant NKG2C+ clonotypes that took up roughly 1.0-7.0% of their CD8+ T cells. HCMV specificity of the expanded NKG2C+ T cell clones was not established.

From its re-call of the 5' RACE reads, TCRdb lists each CDR3 protein once, without DNA. In all, the sample yields a few hundred thousand distinct CDR3 sequences. Points on this clonotype: Its antigen is unidentified.

CDR1 and CDR2 from the germline V gene are SGHAT and FQNNGV. CDR3 length: 16 residues. Sequenced: blood T cells: a sorted CD56 or NKG2C T cell subset, CD4+ or CD8+ T cells, or bulk PBMC T cells (not recorded which). This sequence joins TRBV11-2 and TRBJ2-7; TCRdb names TRBD1, which stays unverified in the absence of DNA. This TCR came from a man aged 18-75 years in good health. CDR3 loop: CASSFQGNARLYEQYF.